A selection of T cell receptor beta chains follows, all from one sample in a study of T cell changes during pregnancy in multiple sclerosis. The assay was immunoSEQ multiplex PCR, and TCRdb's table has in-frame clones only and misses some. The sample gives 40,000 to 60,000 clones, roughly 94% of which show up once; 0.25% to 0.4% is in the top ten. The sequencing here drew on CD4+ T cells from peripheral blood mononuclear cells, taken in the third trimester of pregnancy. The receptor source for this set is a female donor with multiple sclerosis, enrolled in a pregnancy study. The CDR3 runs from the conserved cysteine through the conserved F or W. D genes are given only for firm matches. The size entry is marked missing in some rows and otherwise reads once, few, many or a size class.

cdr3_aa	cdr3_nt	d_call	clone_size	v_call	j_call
CASSPFGGGLFSEAFF	TGTGCCAGCAGCCCCTTTGGGGGGGGTTTATTCTCTGAAGCTTTCTTT	.	.	TRBV9	TRBJ1-1
CASLYQGTNTGELFF	TGCGCCAGCCTTTACCAGGGTACGAACACCGGGGAGCTGTTTTTT	.	.	TRBV10-2	TRBJ2-2
CASSQGTPYEQYF	TGTGCCAGCAGCCAAGGGACTCCCTACGAGCAGTACTTC	.	.	TRBV4-2	TRBJ2-7
CASSQDWAGVTSYNSPLHF	TGCGCCAGCAGCCAAGATTGGGCAGGGGTTACGTCCTATAATTCACCCCTCCACTTT	.	.	TRBV4-1	TRBJ1-6
CASSHGRAGGADTQYF	TGCGCCAGCAGCCATGGGAGGGCCGGTGGTGCAGATACGCAGTATTTT	TRBD2	.	TRBV5-1	TRBJ2-3
CAIARGSLWVEGYTF	TGTGCCATCGCAAGGGGCTCTTTGTGGGTGGAGGGCTACACCTTC	.	once	TRBV10-3	TRBJ1-2
CASSVIDRGEQYF	TGTGCCAGCAGTGTCATCGACAGGGGCGAGCAGTACTTC	TRBD1	.	TRBV2	TRBJ2-7
CAWKTTGGTYEQYF	TGTGCCTGGAAGACCACGGGGGGGACCTACGAGCAGTACTTC	TRBD2	.	TRBV30	TRBJ2-7
CASSRGTNEKLFF	TGTGCCAGCAGCAGGGGTACTAATGAAAAACTGTTTTTT	.	.	TRBV14	TRBJ1-4
CASSSMTGNYGYTF	TGTGCCAGCAGCTCGATGACAGGGAACTATGGCTACACCTTC	TRBD1	few	TRBV5-6	TRBJ1-2
CASSLGAYNEQFF	TGTGCCAGCAGCCTAGGCGCCTACAATGAGCAGTTCTTC	.	.	TRBV7-2	TRBJ2-1
CASSERMGLSSPLHF	TGTGCCAGCAGTGAAAGGATGGGGCTAAGTTCACCCCTCCACTTT	.	.	TRBV6-1	TRBJ1-6
CATSSQGEPELFF	TGTGCCACCAGCAGCCAAGGGGAACCGGAACTGTTTTTT	.	.	TRBV15	TRBJ1-4
CASSLSRRTEAFF	TGTGCCAGCAGCTTGAGCAGGCGCACTGAAGCTTTCTTT	.	.	TRBV5-6	TRBJ1-1
CASSDIRAHSNQPQHF	TGTGCCAGCAGTGACATCCGAGCTCATAGCAATCAGCCCCAGCATTTT	.	.	TRBV6-4	TRBJ1-5
CASSPFRDRGTGELFF	TGTGCCAGCTCACCGTTCCGGGACAGGGGGACCGGGGAGCTGTTTTTT	TRBD1	once	TRBV18	TRBJ2-2
CASSLAGQLTTGELFF	TGTGCCAGCAGCTTAGCGGGGCAGCTAACCACCGGGGAGCTGTTTTTT	.	.	TRBV7-6	TRBJ2-2
CATSRTSGGALRIPRSTDTQYF	TGTGCCACCAGCAGAACTAGCGGGGGGGCTTTACGGATCCCAAGGAGCACAGATACGCAGTATTTT	TRBD2	.	TRBV15	TRBJ2-3
CASSLDPGGYNEQFF	TGTGCCAGCAGCTTAGACCCAGGGGGCTACAATGAGCAGTTCTTC	TRBD1	.	TRBV7-2	TRBJ2-1
CASSLVPRAGQETQYF	TGCGCCAGCAGCTTGGTCCCTCGAGCAGGACAAGAGACCCAGTACTTC	.	.	TRBV5-1	TRBJ2-5
CAWSPDSNQPQHF	TGTGCCTGGAGTCCGGACAGTAATCAGCCCCAGCATTTT	.	.	TRBV30	TRBJ1-5
CASRTLQGSGNQPQHF	TGCGCCAGCAGAACCCTACAGGGATCGGGCAATCAGCCCCAGCATTTT	.	.	TRBV10-1	TRBJ1-5
CASTPGGAGGTDTQYF	TGTGCCAGTACCCCTGGGGGGGCAGGGGGCACAGATACGCAGTATTTT	.	once	TRBV19	TRBJ2-3
CASSVGTSDGEKLFF	TGTGCCAGCAGCGTAGGGACTTCCGACGGGGAAAAACTGTTTTTT	.	.	TRBV9	TRBJ1-4
CASSLDRGNGYTF	TGTGCCAGCAGCTTGGATAGGGGAAATGGCTACACCTTC	.	.	TRBV7-2	TRBJ1-2
CASSPSTTNYGYTF	TGTGCCAGCTCACCCTCGACAACTAACTATGGCTACACCTTC	.	.	TRBV18	TRBJ1-2
CASSATKDRGVEQYF	TGTGCCAGCAGTGCTACCAAGGACAGGGGGGTCGAGCAGTACTTC	TRBD1	.	TRBV6-5	TRBJ2-7
CASRGRGGRLTGELFF	TGTGCCAGCAGGGGGCGAGGCGGGAGATTGACCGGGGAGCTGTTTTTT	TRBD2	.	TRBV2	TRBJ2-2
CASTPGSSGYNEQFF	TGTGCCAGCACCCCAGGGAGTAGCGGATACAATGAGCAGTTCTTC	.	.	TRBV27	TRBJ2-1
CASSVNAESYEQYF	TGTGCCAGCAGCGTTAACGCTGAGTCCTACGAGCAGTACTTC	.	.	TRBV6-1	TRBJ2-7
CASRVELAKNIQYF	TGTGCCAGCCGTGTAGAACTAGCCAAAAACATTCAGTACTTC	.	once	TRBV2	TRBJ2-4
CASSEASAADTQYF	TGTGCCAGCAGTGAAGCGTCGGCGGCAGATACGCAGTATTTT	.	once	TRBV6-1	TRBJ2-3
CASSSSGQGYGYTF	.	.	.	TRBV28	TRBJ1-2
CASSPEQGLGIMNSPLHF	TGTGCCAGCAGCCCCGAACAGGGTCTCGGGATAATGAATTCACCCCTCCACTTT	.	.	TRBV11-2	TRBJ1-6
CASSIPGQGSDEQYF	TGTGCCAGTAGTATTCCTGGACAGGGGTCCGACGAGCAGTACTTC	TRBD1	.	TRBV19	TRBJ2-7
CASSQGHGGSPYEQYF	TGCGCCAGCAGCCAAGGCCACGGGGGATCCCCCTACGAGCAGTACTTC	.	.	TRBV4-3	TRBJ2-7
CASSSGGTSGTDTQYF	TGCGCCAGCAGCTCTGGAGGGACTAGCGGCACAGATACGCAGTATTTT	TRBD2	.	TRBV5-1	TRBJ2-3
CASSLLPVSGNQPQHF	TGCGCCAGCAGCCTTCTTCCGGTGAGTGGCAATCAGCCCCAGCATTTT	.	.	TRBV5-1	TRBJ1-5
CASSLSGQGVSPLHF	TGTGCCAGCAGCTTGTCGGGACAGGGAGTTTCACCCCTCCACTTT	TRBD1	.	TRBV5-6	TRBJ1-6
CATGLARVAKNIQYF	TGTGCCACGGGTTTGGCGCGCGTAGCCAAAAACATTCAGTACTTC	.	.	TRBV28	TRBJ2-4
CASSVPVGEAQPQHF	TGTGCCAGCAGCGTCCCCGTAGGGGAGGCTCAGCCCCAGCATTTT	.	.	TRBV6-1	TRBJ1-5
CASSKGQGPAGYTF	TGTGCCAGCAGCAAAGGACAGGGACCGGCTGGCTACACCTTC	TRBD1	.	TRBV14	TRBJ1-2
CASSQDRAGTSGDSGANVLTF	TGCGCCAGCAGCCAAGACCGAGCGGGAACTAGCGGTGACTCTGGGGCCAACGTCCTGACTTTC	TRBD2	.	TRBV4-3	TRBJ2-6
CATRQGPNGNTIYF	TGTGCCACCCGACAGGGGCCTAATGGAAACACCATATATTTT	TRBD1	.	TRBV10-3	TRBJ1-3
CASSYDRVVAYEQYF	TGTGCCAGCAGCTACGACAGGGTTGTCGCCTACGAGCAGTACTTC	TRBD1	.	TRBV5-5	TRBJ2-7
CASSPGLAGGQDTQYF	TGCGCCAGCAGCCCGGGACTAGCGGGAGGACAAGATACGCAGTATTTT	TRBD2	.	TRBV5-1	TRBJ2-3
CASSSQQSPGNTIYF	TGCGCCAGCAGCTCCCAACAGAGCCCTGGAAACACCATATATTTT	.	.	TRBV5-1	TRBJ1-3
CAWSTDSYYGYTF	TGTGCCTGGAGCACCGACAGTTACTATGGCTACACCTTC	.	.	TRBV30	TRBJ1-2
CASSAQNKATNEKLFF	TGTGCCAGCAGCGCCCAAAACAAAGCAACTAATGAAAAACTGTTTTTT	.	.	TRBV7-8	TRBJ1-4
CAWADGVNQSQHF	TGTGCCTGGGCGGACGGGGTCAATCAGTCCCAGCATTTT	.	.	TRBV30	TRBJ1-5
CASSSPPPNTGELFF	TGTGCCAGCAGTTCCCCCCCTCCGAACACCGGGGAGCTGTTTTTT	.	.	TRBV6-5	TRBJ2-2
CSALTYNEQFF	TGCAGCGCCCTTACTTACAATGAGCAGTTCTTC	.	.	TRBV29-1	TRBJ2-1
CASSLANGLAGGLSPADTQYF	TGCGCCAGCAGCTTGGCCAATGGACTAGCGGGGGGGCTTTCCCCCGCAGATACGCAGTATTTT	TRBD2	once	TRBV5-1	TRBJ2-3